This T cell receptor beta chain was sequenced for a study of cytomegalovirus exposure and HLA in healthy donors. Trimming left V 4 bases short and J 8 bases short, with 21 bases between. The CDR3 extends over 15 amino acids. Per the germline V gene, CDR1 is SGHRS and CDR2 is YFSETQ. As for this clone: Its antigen is unidentified.

Regarding the study as a whole: Later analysis demonstrated an association between a missense DCLRE1C variant and TCR beta V- and J-gene trimming.

Primers included in the PCR were 60 Vbeta and 13 Jbeta primers. The data were produced by immunoSEQ multiplex PCR, yet TCRdb's version contains in-frame clones alone and is incomplete. The sample carries 150,000 to 200,000 clones, about 9.4% recorded once. This clonotype was obtained from a woman aged 25 to 45 in good health and CMV-seropositive. The chain employs TRBV5-1 and TRBJ1-2; tentative D call: TRBD1 (6 bases). Sequencing input: PBMCs. For the CDR3, the DNA is TGCGCCAGCAGCCCTGAACCGGGACACCCGGACGGCTACACCTTC. Encoded protein: CASSPEPGHPDGYTF. Full variable domain (remainder filled in from reference TRBV5-1 and TRBJ1-2): KAGVTQTPRYLIKTRGQQVTLSCSPISGHRSVSWYQQTPGQGLQFLFEYFSETQRNKGNFPGRFSGRQFSNSRSEMNVSTLELGDSALYLCASSPEPGHPDGYTFGSGTRLTVV.